This T cell receptor (beta chain) is drawn from a study of PD-1 blockade in classical Hodgkin lymphoma. Study results and caveats: By cycle point C4D1, TCR diversity had risen significantly in CD4+ cells (but not CD8+ cells). Before treatment, TCR diversity in newly diagnosed patients was reportedly lower than in healthy donors.

Time point denoted: cycle 4 day 1 (C4D1), after less than 7 weeks of nivolumab. Every patient had relapsed following autologous stem cell transplantation, and cohorts differed in brentuximab vedotin exposure. Complete response, partial response or progressive disease was each patient's best response. The method was immunoSEQ multiplex PCR; TCRdb's version includes in-frame clones alone and lacks a portion of them. The table shows around 45,000 clones, with around 80% occurring only once. In the case of this clone: The antigen is unknown.

This CDR3 region has 15 residues. V lost 6 bases and J lost 0; bases outside the gene matches: 8. Looked up from germline, CDR1 is MNHEY and CDR2 is SVGAGI. The sequence was collected from a human donor with classical Hodgkin lymphoma. The sequences come from peripheral blood mononuclear cells (PBMCs), collected before the fourth cycle of nivolumab. The rearrangement links TRBV6-5 to TRBJ2-7, with TRBD1 identical over 7 bases. The CDR3 is CASSKRDSSSYEQYF. CDR3 bases: TGTGCCAGCAGCAAGAGGGACAGTAGCTCCTACGAGCAGTACTTC.